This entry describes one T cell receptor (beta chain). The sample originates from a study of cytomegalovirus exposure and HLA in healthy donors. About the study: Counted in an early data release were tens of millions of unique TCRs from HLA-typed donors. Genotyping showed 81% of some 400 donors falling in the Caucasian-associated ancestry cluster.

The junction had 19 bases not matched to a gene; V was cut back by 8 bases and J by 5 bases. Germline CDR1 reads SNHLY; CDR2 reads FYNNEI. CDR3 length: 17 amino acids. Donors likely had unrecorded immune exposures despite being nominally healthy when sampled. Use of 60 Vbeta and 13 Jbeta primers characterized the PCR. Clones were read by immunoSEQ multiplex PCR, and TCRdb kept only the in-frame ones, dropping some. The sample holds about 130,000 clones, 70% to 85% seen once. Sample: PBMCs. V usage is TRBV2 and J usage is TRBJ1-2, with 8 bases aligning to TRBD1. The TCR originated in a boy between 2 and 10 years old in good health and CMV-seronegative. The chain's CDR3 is CASGKGQGRTRRYGYTF. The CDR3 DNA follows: TGTGCCAGCGGTAAAGGACAGGGAAGAACGCGTAGGTATGGCTACACCTTC.